These T cell receptor beta chains were read from a single sample in a study of T cells in Graves' hyperthyroidism and ophthalmopathy. TCRdb analysed the multiplex PCR reads with MiXCR anew, one entry per CDR3 protein. The table records approximately 370,000 distinct CDR3 sequences, 17% of them present only once. The sequenced material came from blood. The source of these receptors is a woman aged 25 to 39 with Graves' hyperthyroidism that later progressed to Graves' ophthalmopathy. Each CDR3 is given with its conserved first and last residue. D genes are given only for firm matches. Where a row states a size, it is once, few, many or the class of an expanded clone; other rows omit it.

d_call,cdr3_length,j_call,v_call,clone_size,cdr3_nt,cdr3_aa
NA,19,TRBJ2-3,TRBV24-1,many,TGTGCCACCAGTGACAACGGACTACTTTCCGATCGAAACACAGATACGCAGTATTTT,CATSDNGLLSDRNTDTQYF
NA,16,TRBJ2-3,TRBV7-8,NA,TGTGCCAGCAGCTTAGACGGGATTATCAACACAGATACGCAGTATTTT,CASSLDGIINTDTQYF
NA,13,TRBJ1-1,TRBV7-3,once,TGTGCCAGCAGCTCCCTGGTTGGGACTGAAGCTTTCTTT,CASSSLVGTEAFF
NA,16,TRBJ1-1,TRBV3-1,many,TGTGCCAGCAGCCAAGATCGGATGGGGAAAGGGGACGAAGCTTTCTTT,CASSQDRMGKGDEAFF
TRBD1,14,TRBJ1-4,TRBV20-1,many,TGCAGTGTGAGACCAGGGGGAACTAATGAAAAACTGTTTTTT,CSVRPGGTNEKLFF
NA,15,TRBJ2-1,TRBV6-1,many,TGTGCCAGCAGCCGCTTGGGGGCCCCTAACAATGAGCAGTTCTTC,CASSRLGAPNNEQFF
NA,15,TRBJ2-5,TRBV19,few,TGTGCCAGTAGTGTTGCAGGGGGGAGCGGCGAGACCCAGTACTTC,CASSVAGGSGETQYF
NA,14,TRBJ2-7,TRBV6-2/TRBV6-3,few,TGTGCCAGCAGCTACAGGGACTCCCCCTACGAGCAGTACTTC,CASSYRDSPYEQYF
TRBD1,15,TRBJ2-7,TRBV4-1,NA,TGCGCCAGCAGCCAAGGGTCGCAGGGGGTTACTGAGCAGTACTTC,CASSQGSQGVTEQYF
NA,13,TRBJ1-1,TRBV19,few,TGTGCCAGTAGTATAAAATACGGGGGAGAAGCTTTCTTT,CASSIKYGGEAFF
NA,15,TRBJ2-5,TRBV28,many,TGTGCCAGCAGTTTATTGGGCATGGGCCAAGAGACCCAGTACTTC,CASSLLGMGQETQYF
NA,17,TRBJ2-1,TRBV27,many,TGTGCCAGCAGTCCAAACACTGACGGGGCCAGGTACAATGAGCAGTTCTTC,CASSPNTDGARYNEQFF
TRBD2,12,TRBJ2-1,TRBV19,NA,TGTGCCAGTAGTATTGGGACTACTGAGCAGTTCTTC,CASSIGTTEQFF
NA,16,TRBJ1-1,TRBV20-1,many,TGCAGTGCTCCCCCTCAGGAGGGGGGCTGGTACACTGAAGCTTTCTTT,CSAPPQEGGWYTEAFF
NA,13,TRBJ2-7,TRBV18,many,TGTGCCAGCTCACATGGAGACAGTTACGAGCAGTACTTC,CASSHGDSYEQYF
TRBD2,16,TRBJ2-1,TRBV4-1,NA,TGCGCCAGCAGCCAAGGGACTAGCGGGAGGGCCTATGAGCAGTTCTTC,CASSQGTSGRAYEQFF
TRBD1,15,TRBJ1-2,TRBV28,many,TGTGCCAGCAGTCACCCGAGACAGGGTACGGGGGGCTACACCTTC,CASSHPRQGTGGYTF
TRBD1,14,TRBJ2-1,TRBV28,many,TGTGCCAGCAGTCTGACAGGGGGGTTCAATGAGCAGTTCTTC,CASSLTGGFNEQFF
NA,14,TRBJ1-1,TRBV19,NA,TGTGCCAGTAGTGCGGGACGGATGAACACTGAAGCTTTCTTT,CASSAGRMNTEAFF
NA,15,TRBJ2-1,TRBV11-2,NA,TGTGCCAGCAGCTTTCGTACTGGCCCCAACAATGAGCAGTTCTTC,CASSFRTGPNNEQFF
TRBD1,15,TRBJ1-6,TRBV11-2,many,TGTGCCAGCAGCTCTACAGGGGAGGTCGATTCACCCCTCCACTTT,CASSSTGEVDSPLHF
NA,14,TRBJ2-2,TRBV2,many,TGTGCCAGCAGCTGGACAGTCGCCACCGGGGAGCTGTTTTTT,CASSWTVATGELFF